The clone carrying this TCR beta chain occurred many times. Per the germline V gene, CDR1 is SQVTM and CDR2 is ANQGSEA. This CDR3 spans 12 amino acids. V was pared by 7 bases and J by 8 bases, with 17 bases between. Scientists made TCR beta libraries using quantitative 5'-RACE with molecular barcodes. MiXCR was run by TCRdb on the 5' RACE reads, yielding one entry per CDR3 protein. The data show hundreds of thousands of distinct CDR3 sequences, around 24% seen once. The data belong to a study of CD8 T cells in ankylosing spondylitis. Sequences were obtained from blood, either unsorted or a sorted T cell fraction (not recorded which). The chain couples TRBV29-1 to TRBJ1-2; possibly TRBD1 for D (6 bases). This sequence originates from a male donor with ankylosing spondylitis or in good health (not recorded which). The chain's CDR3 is CSAAGHSRGYTF. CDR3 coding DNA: TGCAGCGCAGCGGGACATTCAAGGGGCTACACCTTC.